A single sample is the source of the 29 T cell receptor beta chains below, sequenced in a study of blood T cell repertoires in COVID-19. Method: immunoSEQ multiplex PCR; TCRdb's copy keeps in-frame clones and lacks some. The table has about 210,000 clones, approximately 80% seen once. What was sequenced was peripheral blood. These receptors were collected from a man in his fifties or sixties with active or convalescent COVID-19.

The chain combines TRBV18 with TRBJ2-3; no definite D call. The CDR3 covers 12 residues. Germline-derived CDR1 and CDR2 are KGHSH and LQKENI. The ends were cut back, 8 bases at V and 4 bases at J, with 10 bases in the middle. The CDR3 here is CASRFTSDTQYF. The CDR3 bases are TGTGCCAGCCGGTTCACGTCAGATACGCAGTATTTT.

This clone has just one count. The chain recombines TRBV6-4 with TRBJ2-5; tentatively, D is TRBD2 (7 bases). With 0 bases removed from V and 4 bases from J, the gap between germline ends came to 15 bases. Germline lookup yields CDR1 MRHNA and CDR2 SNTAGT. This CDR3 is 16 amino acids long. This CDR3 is CASSDSVGGATETQYF. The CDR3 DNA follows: TGTGCCAGCAGTGACTCTGTGGGGGGGGCCACAGAGACCCAGTACTTC.

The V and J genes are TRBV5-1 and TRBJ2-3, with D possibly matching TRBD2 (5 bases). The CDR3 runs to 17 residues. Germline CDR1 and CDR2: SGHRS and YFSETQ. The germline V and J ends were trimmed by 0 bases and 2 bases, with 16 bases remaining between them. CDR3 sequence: CASSLGYGGGSTDTQYF. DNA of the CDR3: TGCGCCAGCAGCTTGGGATATGGTGGCGGGTCCACAGATACGCAGTATTTT.

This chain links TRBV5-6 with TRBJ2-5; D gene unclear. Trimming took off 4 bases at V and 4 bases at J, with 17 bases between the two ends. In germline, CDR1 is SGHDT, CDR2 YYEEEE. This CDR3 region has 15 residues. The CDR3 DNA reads TGTGCCAGCAGCATAGTTCCCCGGTCAGGAGAGACCCAGTACTTC. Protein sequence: CASSIVPRSGETQYF.

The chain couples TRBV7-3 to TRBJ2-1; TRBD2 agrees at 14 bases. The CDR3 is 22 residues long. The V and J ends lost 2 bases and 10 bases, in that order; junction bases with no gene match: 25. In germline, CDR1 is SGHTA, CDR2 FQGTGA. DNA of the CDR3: TGTGCCAGCAGCTTATCCCGGGACAGTCGGGGACTAGCGGGAGTAGCCAGTAAGGAGCAGTTCTTC. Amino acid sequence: CASSLSRDSRGLAGVASKEQFF. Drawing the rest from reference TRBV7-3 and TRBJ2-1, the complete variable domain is GAGVSQTPSNKVTEKGKYVELRCDPISGHTALYWYRQSLGQGPEFLIYFQGTGAADDSGLPNDRFFAVRPEGSVSTLKIQRTERGDSAVYLCASSLSRDSRGLAGVASKEQFFGPGTRLTVL.

The CDR3, as DNA: TGTGCCAGCAGCCTCGGGGGTGGCTACGAGCAGTACGTC. Amino acids: CASSLGGGYEQYV. The chain is built from TRBV6-5 and TRBJ2-7, with D possibly TRBD2 on 6 matching bases. Trimming took off 6 bases at V and 3 bases at J, with 12 bases between the two ends. The CDR3 totals 13 residues. Germline V lookup: CDR1 MNHEY, CDR2 SVGAGI.

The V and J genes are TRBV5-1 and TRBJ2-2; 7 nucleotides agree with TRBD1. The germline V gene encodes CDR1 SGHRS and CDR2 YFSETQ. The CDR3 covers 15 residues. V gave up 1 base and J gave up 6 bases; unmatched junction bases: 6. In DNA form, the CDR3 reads TGCGCCAGCAGCTTGCCCCCCCAGGGGGCCGGGGAGCTGTTTTTT. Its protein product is CASSLPPQGAGELFF.

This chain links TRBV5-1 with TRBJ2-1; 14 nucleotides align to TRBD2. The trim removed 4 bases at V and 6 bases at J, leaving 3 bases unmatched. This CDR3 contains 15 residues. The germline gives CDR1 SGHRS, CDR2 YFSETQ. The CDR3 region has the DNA TGCGCCAGCAGCCTCGGACTAGCGGGAGGCAATGAGCAGTTCTTC. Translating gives CASSLGLAGGNEQFF.

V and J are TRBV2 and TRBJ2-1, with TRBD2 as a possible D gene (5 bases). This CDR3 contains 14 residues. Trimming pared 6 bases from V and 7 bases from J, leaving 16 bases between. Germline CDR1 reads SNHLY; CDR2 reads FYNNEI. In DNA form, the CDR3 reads TGTGCCAGCAGGAGGGTCTACAACTCTAATGAGCAGTTCTTC. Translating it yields CASRRVYNSNEQFF.

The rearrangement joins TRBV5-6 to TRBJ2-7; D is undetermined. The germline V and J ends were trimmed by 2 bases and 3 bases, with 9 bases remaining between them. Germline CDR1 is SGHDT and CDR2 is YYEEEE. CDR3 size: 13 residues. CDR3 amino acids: CASSLYSFYEQYV. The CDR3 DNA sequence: TGTGCCAGCAGCTTATACAGCTTCTACGAGCAGTACGTC.

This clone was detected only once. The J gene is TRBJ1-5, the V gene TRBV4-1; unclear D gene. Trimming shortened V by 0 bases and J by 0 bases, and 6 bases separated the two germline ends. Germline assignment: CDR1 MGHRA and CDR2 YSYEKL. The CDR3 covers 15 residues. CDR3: CASSQDPDSNQPQHF. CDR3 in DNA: TGCGCCAGCAGCCAAGATCCAGATAGCAATCAGCCCCAGCATTTT.

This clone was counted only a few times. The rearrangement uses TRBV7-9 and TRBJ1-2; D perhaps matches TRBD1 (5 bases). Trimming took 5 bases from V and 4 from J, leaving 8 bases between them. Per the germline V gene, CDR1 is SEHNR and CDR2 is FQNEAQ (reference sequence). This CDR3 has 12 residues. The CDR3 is CASSIDSYGYTF. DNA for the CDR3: TGTGCCAGCAGCATAGACAGCTATGGCTACACCTTC. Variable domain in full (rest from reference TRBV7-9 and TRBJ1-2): DTGVSQNPRHKITKRGQNVTFRCDPISEHNRLYWYRQTLGQGPEFLTYFQNEAQLEKSRLLSDRFSAERPKGSFSTLEIQRTEQGDSAMYLCASSIDSYGYTFGSGTRLTVV.

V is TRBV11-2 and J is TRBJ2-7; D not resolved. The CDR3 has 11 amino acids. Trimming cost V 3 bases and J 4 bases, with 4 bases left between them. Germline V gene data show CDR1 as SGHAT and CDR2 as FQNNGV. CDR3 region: CASSLYYEQYV. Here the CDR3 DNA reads TGTGCCAGCAGCTTGTATTACGAGCAGTACGTC.

The CDR3: CASSLISGGPPTDTQYF. The CDR3 bases are TGTGCCAGCAGCCTAATAAGCGGGGGGCCACCCACAGATACGCAGTATTTT. The V call is TRBV7-2, the J call TRBJ2-3, with 9 nucleotides matching TRBD2. The CDR3 consists of 17 residues. CDR1 and CDR2 from the germline V gene are SGHTA and FQGNSA. Germline trimming cut 5 bases from V and 2 bases from J; bases unmatched to any gene: 11.

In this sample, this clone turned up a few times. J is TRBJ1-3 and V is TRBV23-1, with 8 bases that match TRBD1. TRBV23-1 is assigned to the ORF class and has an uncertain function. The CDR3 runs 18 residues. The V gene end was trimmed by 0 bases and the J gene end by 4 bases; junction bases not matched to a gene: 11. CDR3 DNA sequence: TGCGCCAGCAGTCAATCGCCGCCGGGACAGGACCCGGGAAACACCATATATTTT. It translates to CASSQSPPGQDPGNTIYF.

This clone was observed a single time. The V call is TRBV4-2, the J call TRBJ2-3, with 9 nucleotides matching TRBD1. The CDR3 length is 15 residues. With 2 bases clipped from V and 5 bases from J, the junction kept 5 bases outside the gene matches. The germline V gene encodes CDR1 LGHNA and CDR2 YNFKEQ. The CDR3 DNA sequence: TGTGCCAGCAGCCAAAACAGGGGGCCAGAAGATACGCAGTATTTT. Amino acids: CASSQNRGPEDTQYF.

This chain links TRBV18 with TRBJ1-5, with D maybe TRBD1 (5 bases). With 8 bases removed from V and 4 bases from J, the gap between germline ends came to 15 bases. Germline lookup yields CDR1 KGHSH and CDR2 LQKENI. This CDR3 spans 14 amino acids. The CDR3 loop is CASNRDGGNQPQHF. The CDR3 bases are TGTGCCAGCAACCGGGACGGGGGAAATCAGCCCCAGCATTTT.

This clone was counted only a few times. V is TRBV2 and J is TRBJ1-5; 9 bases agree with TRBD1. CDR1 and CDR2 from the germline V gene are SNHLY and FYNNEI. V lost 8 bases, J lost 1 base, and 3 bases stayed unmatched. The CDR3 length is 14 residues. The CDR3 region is CASGTGRSNQPQHF. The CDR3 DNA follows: TGTGCCAGCGGGACAGGGAGGAGCAATCAGCCCCAGCATTTT.

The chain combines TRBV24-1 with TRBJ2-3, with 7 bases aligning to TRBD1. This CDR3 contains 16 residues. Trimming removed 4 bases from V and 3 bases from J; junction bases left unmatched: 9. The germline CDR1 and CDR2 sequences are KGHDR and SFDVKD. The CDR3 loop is CATSEIQGIRTDTQYF. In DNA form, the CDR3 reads TGTGCCACCAGTGAAATACAGGGGATCCGGACAGATACGCAGTATTTT.

The CDR3 spells CASRQGSPGTYEQYF. In DNA, the CDR3 is TGTGCCAGCAGACAGGGCAGTCCGGGTACCTACGAGCAGTACTTC. The rearrangement links TRBV3-1 (or the pseudogene TRBV3-2) to TRBJ2-7; tentatively, D is TRBD1 (6 bases). V shed 6 bases and J shed 2 bases, with 17 bases lying between them. Germline CDR1 and CDR2: LGHDT and YNNKEL (reference sequence). The CDR3 has 15 amino acids.

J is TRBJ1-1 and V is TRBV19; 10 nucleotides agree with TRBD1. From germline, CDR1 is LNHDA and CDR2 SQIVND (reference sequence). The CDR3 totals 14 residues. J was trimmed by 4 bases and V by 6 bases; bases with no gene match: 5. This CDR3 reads CASRKTGGGTEAFF. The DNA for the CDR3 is TGTGCCAGTAGGAAGACAGGGGGCGGCACTGAAGCTTTCTTT.

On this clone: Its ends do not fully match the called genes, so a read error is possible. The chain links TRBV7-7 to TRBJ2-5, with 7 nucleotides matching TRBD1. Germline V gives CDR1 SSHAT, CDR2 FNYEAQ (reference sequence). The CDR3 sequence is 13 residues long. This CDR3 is CASSPTGRETQYF. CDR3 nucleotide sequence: TGTGCTAGCAGCCCGACAGGGAGAGAGACCCAGTACTTC.

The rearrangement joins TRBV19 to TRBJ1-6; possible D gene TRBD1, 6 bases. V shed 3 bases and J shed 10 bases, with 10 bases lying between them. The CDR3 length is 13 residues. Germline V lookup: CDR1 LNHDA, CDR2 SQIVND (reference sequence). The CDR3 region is CASSIQGYSPLHF. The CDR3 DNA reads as TGTGCCAGTAGTATCCAGGGGTACTCACCCCTCCACTTT. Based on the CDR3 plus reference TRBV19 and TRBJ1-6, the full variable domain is DGGITQSPKYLFRKEGQNVTLSCEQNLNHDAMYWYRQDPGQGLRLIYYSQIVNDFQKGDIAEGYSVSREKKESFPLTVTSAQKNPTAFYLCASSIQGYSPLHFGNGTRLTVT.

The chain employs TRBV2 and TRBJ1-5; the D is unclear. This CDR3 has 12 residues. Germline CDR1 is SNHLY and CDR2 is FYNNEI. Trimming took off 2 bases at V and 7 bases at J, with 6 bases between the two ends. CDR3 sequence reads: CASSEWEQPQHF. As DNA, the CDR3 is TGTGCCAGCAGTGAATGGGAGCAGCCCCAGCATTTT.

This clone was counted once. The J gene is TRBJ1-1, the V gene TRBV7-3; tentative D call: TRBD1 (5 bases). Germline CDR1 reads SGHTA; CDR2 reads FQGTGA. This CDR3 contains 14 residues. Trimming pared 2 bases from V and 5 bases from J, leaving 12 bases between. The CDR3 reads CASSLGGGGTEAFF. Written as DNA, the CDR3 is TGTGCCAGCAGCTTAGGGGGAGGAGGAACTGAAGCTTTCTTT.

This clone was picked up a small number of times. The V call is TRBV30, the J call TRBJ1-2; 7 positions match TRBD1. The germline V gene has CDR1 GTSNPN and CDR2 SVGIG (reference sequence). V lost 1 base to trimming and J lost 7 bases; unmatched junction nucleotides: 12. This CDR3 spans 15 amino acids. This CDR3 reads CAWSGGGGEAGGYTF. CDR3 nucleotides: TGTGCCTGGAGTGGTGGAGGGGGCGAAGCGGGTGGCTACACCTTC. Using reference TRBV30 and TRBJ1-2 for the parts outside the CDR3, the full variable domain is SQTIHQWPATLVQPVGSPLSLECTVEGTSNPNLYWYRQAAGRGLQLLFYSVGIGQISSEVPQNLSASRPQDRQFILSSKKLLLSDSGFYLCAWSGGGGEAGGYTFGSGTRLTVV.

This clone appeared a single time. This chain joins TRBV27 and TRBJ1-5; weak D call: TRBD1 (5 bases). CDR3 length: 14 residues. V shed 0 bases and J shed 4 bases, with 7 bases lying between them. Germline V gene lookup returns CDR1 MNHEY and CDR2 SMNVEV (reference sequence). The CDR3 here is CASSLSDRNQPQHF. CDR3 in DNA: TGTGCCAGCAGTTTATCTGACAGAAATCAGCCCCAGCATTTT.

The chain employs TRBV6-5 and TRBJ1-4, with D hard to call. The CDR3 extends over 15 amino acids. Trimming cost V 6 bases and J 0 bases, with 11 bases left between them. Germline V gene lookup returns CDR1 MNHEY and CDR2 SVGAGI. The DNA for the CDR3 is TGTGCCAGCAGAGGATGGGAGGCAACTAATGAAAAACTGTTTTTT. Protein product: CASRGWEATNEKLFF.

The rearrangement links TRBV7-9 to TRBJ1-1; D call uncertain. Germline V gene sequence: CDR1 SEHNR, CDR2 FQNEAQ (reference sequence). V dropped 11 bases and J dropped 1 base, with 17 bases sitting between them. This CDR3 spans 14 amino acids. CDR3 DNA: TGTGCCTTTACCCCTTATCGGGGGAACACTGAAGCTTTCTTT. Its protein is CAFTPYRGNTEAFF.